This T cell receptor (beta chain) is drawn from a study of cytomegalovirus exposure and HLA in healthy donors. 60 Vbeta and 13 Jbeta primers were used in PCR. This table comes from immunoSEQ multiplex PCR, and its TCRdb copy is limited to in-frame clones, with some not included. The sample lists over 150,000 clones; 71% were seen once. The CDR3 contains 13 residues. V shed 3 bases, J shed 4 bases, and the junction held 2 bases outside the gene matches. Germline loops: CDR1 MNHEY, CDR2 SMNVEV (reference sequence). Sequences were obtained from PBMCs. The clonotype originates from a woman aged 25-40 years in good health and CMV-seronegative. This chain links TRBV27 with TRBJ1-1; 7 nucleotides agree with TRBD1. DNA of the CDR3: TGTGCCAGCAGTTTTGGGACAGTCACTGAAGCTTTCTTT. Its translation: CASSFGTVTEAFF.